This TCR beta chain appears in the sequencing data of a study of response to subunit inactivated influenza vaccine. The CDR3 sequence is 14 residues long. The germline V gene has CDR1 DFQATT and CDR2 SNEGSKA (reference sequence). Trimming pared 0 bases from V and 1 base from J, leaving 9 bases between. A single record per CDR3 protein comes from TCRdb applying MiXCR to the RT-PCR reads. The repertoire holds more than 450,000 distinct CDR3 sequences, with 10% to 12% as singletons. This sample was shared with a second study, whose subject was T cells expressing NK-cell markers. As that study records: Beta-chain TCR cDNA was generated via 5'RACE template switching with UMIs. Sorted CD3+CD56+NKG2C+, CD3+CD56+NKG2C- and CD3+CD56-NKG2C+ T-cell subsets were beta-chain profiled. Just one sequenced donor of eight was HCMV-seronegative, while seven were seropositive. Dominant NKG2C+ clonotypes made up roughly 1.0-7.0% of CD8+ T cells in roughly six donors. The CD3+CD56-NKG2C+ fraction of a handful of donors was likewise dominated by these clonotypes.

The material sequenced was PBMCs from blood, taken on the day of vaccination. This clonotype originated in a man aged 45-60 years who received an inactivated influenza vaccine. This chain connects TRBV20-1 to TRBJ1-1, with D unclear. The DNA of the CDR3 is TGCAGTGCTAGAGATGCCGGGAAGAACACTGAAGCTTTCTTT. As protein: CSARDAGKNTEAFF.